This TCR beta chain appears in the sequencing data of a study of blood T cells in healthy people across ages. Regarding the study as a whole: A strong correlation between TCR beta diversity and naive T cell percentage was seen.

This clonotype was counted only a few times. Its antigen is undetermined. CDR3 size: 16 residues. The V gene lost 5 bases and the J gene lost 0 bases, with 16 bases spanning the gap. Germline CDR1 is SEHNR and CDR2 is FQNEAQ (reference sequence). The use of a sample-barcoded 5' primer and a J-beta primer mix characterized a second PCR of about 7 to 12 cycles. A single record per CDR3 protein comes from TCRdb applying MiXCR to the 5' RACE reads. The table shows more than 1.4 million distinct CDR3 sequences, with around 42% occurring only once. The J gene is TRBJ1-2, the V gene TRBV7-9; D may be TRBD1 (5 bases). Sequencing input: blood. The sequence was obtained from a woman between 18 and 29 years old in good health. CDR3 DNA sequence: TGTGCCAGCAGCAAGGACATGGCTCCTACTAACTATGGCTACACCTTC. As protein: CASSKDMAPTNYGYTF.